The 21 T cell receptor beta chains reported below all come from one sample, sequenced in a study of shared clonotypes between healthy human individuals (dated by TCRdb to 2019 to 2021). The receptor library was made with the immunoSEQ multiplex PCR assay. TCRdb provides this immuneACCESS table in a form limited to in-frame rearrangements. Some clones are lacking; in checked studies, under half of them reflect an unresolved V gene, and why the rest are absent is not known. Counted in this sample were around 95,000 clones; roughly two thirds of them appeared once. Jointly, the top ten make up about 42% of the sample. The sequenced sample consisted of memory CD8+ T cells sorted from blood. The cell subset or site label corresponds to: CD45RO+ cells pooled with CCR7-negative TemRA cells. The origin of the receptors is a man aged 30-40 years in good health.

The chain combines TRBV28 with TRBJ1-1; D perhaps matches TRBD1 (5 bases). Trimming removed 2 bases from V and 0 bases from J, with 13 bases in between. Germline V lookup: CDR1 MDHEN, CDR2 SYDVKM. The CDR3 spans 16 residues. The CDR3 is CASSLVGHRMNTEAFF. The CDR3 region has the DNA TGTGCCAGCAGTTTAGTCGGACACAGGATGAACACTGAAGCTTTCTTT.

The chain carries TRBV15 and TRBJ1-4; D not certain. The CDR3 runs to 14 residues. The V end lost 1 base, the J end lost 0 bases, and 3 bases lay between the germline ends. Germline V lookup: CDR1 LNHNV, CDR2 YYDKDF (reference sequence). The CDR3 loop is CATSRGTTNEKLFF. The CDR3 bases are TGTGCCACCAGCAGAGGGACAACTAATGAAAAACTGTTTTTT. Based on the CDR3 plus reference TRBV15 and TRBJ1-4, the full variable domain is DAMVIQNPRYQVTQFGKPVTLSCSQTLNHNVMYWYQQKSSQAPKLLFHYYDKDFNNEADTPDNFQSRRPNTSFCFLDIRSPGLGDTAMYLCATSRGTTNEKLFFGSGTQLSVL.

This clone was observed once. The chain employs TRBV7-3 and TRBJ2-2, with 15 bases that match TRBD2. J was trimmed by 1 base and V by 6 bases; bases with no gene match: 6. This CDR3 has 18 amino acids. CDR1 is SGHTA and CDR2 is FQGTGA in the germline V gene. CDR3: CASSFPGLAGGNTGELFF. As DNA, the CDR3 is TGTGCCAGCAGTTTTCCGGGACTAGCGGGAGGGAACACCGGGGAGCTGTTTTTT.

In its sample, this clone was seen many times. The chain carries TRBV6-4 and TRBJ2-1, with 10 bases lining up with TRBD1. CDR3 length: 13 amino acids. Losses at the gene ends were 8 bases for V and 6 bases for J; bases not matched to a gene: 4. Germline V gene data show CDR1 as MRHNA and CDR2 as SNTAGT. This CDR3 reads CASGTGDANEQFF. The CDR3 DNA sequence: TGTGCCAGCGGGACAGGGGACGCCAATGAGCAGTTCTTC.

This clone was seen repeatedly, ten times or more. The V gene is TRBV27, the J gene TRBJ2-1; TRBD2 matches 14 bases. Germline V lookup: CDR1 MNHEY, CDR2 SMNVEV (reference sequence). The ends lost 5 bases at V and 7 bases at J; junction bases unmatched: 10. The CDR3 spans 17 residues. In nucleotides, the CDR3 is TGTGCCAGCAGTACACCTACCGGGACTAGCGGGAGTAATGAGCAGTTCTTC. Protein product: CASSTPTGTSGSNEQFF.

The V call is TRBV7-9, the J call TRBJ1-1; no reliable D call. Trimming pared 5 bases from V and 4 bases from J, leaving 5 bases between. The CDR3 has 11 residues. Looked up from germline, CDR1 is SEHNR and CDR2 is FQNEAQ (reference sequence). CDR3 nucleotide sequence: TGTGCCAGCAGCCCCCTCACTGAAGCTTTCTTT. Amino acid sequence: CASSPLTEAFF.

A few counts support this clone. This chain joins TRBV7-9 and TRBJ2-3; a possible D gene is TRBD2 (6 bases). The CDR3 spans 12 residues. V was clipped by 5 bases and J by 6 bases, with 9 bases between them. From germline, CDR1 is SEHNR and CDR2 FQNEAQ (reference sequence). The CDR3 is CASSRREDTQYF. The CDR3 nucleotides are TGTGCCAGCAGCCGACGGGAGGATACGCAGTATTTT.

This clone occurred a few times. The rearrangement joins TRBV27 to TRBJ2-7; D might be TRBD1 or TRBD2, each matching 5 bases. This CDR3 region has 12 residues. The germline V gene encodes CDR1 MNHEY and CDR2 SMNVEV (reference sequence). Trimming cost V 8 bases and J 5 bases, with 13 bases left between them. The CDR3 region is CASGDLGDEQYF. CDR3 sequence (DNA): TGTGCCAGCGGGGACCTCGGGGACGAGCAGTACTTC.

The chain has TRBV13 and TRBJ2-1; TRBD2 agrees at 12 bases. Trimming at V came to 2 bases and at J to 15 bases, leaving 5 bases not matched to a gene. Germline V CDR1 and CDR2: PRHDT, FYEKMQ (reference sequence). The CDR3 sequence is 13 residues long. CDR3 amino acids: CASSLSTSGSPFF. Written as DNA, the CDR3 is TGTGCCAGCAGCTTATCGACTAGCGGGAGCCCGTTCTTC.

This chain links TRBV13 with TRBJ2-5, with TRBD2 identical over 15 bases. J was trimmed by 1 base and V by 5 bases; bases with no gene match: 8. The length of the CDR3 is 18 residues. CDR1 is PRHDT, CDR2 FYEKMQ, per germline (reference sequence). CDR3 amino acids: CASSAPGLAGGGQETQYF. CDR3 bases: TGTGCCAGCAGCGCTCCGGGACTAGCGGGAGGTGGCCAAGAGACCCAGTACTTC.

This clone is judged medium-sized. Other DNA sequences within the sample encode an identical CDR3. V gene TRBV7-9 combines with J gene TRBJ1-1; 9 bases match TRBD1. The CDR3 is made up of 17 amino acids. V lost 7 bases and J lost 4; bases outside the gene matches: 16. In germline, CDR1 is SEHNR, CDR2 FQNEAQ (reference sequence). The CDR3: CASTFHDWTGVGTEAFF. The CDR3 DNA reads TGTGCCAGCACCTTTCACGATTGGACAGGGGTCGGCACTGAAGCTTTCTTT. Full variable domain (outside the CDR3, taken from reference TRBV7-9 and TRBJ1-1): DTGVSQNPRHKITKRGQNVTFRCDPISEHNRLYWYRQTLGQGPEFLTYFQNEAQLEKSRLLSDRFSAERPKGSFSTLEIQRTEQGDSAMYLCASTFHDWTGVGTEAFFGQGTRLTVV.

This chain joins TRBV9 and TRBJ2-1; no reliable D call. Germline CDR1 is SGDLS and CDR2 is YYNGEE. The CDR3 totals 12 residues. V dropped 2 bases and J dropped 6 bases, with 6 bases sitting between them. In nucleotides, the CDR3 is TGTGCCAGCAGCGTTTACGGCAATGAGCAGTTCTTC. Protein sequence: CASSVYGNEQFF.

CDR3 DNA sequence: TGTGCCAGCAGTTCTCAGGGGCGCGGCACCGGGGAGCTGTTTTTT. Translation: CASSSQGRGTGELFF. The J gene is TRBJ2-2, the V gene TRBV6-6, with a weak D call TRBD1 (6 bases). CDR3 size: 15 residues. V was shortened by 4 bases and J by 4 bases, with 13 bases between the two germline ends. Germline CDR1 reads MNHNY; CDR2 reads SVGAGI (reference sequence).

This clone has a handful of counts. J is TRBJ1-5 and V is TRBV6-1; 9 positions agree with TRBD1. Germline trimming cut 6 bases from V and 6 bases from J; bases unmatched to any gene: 9. Germline CDR1 reads MNHNS; CDR2 reads SASEGT. The CDR3 consists of 15 residues. The chain's CDR3 is CASRDWTGDPQPQHF. The CDR3 region has the DNA TGTGCCAGCAGAGATTGGACAGGGGATCCTCAGCCCCAGCATTTT.

V and J are TRBV29-1 and TRBJ2-3; no firm D call. The CDR3 has 12 residues. CDR1 is SQVTM, CDR2 ANQGSEA, per germline. Trimming shortened V by 6 bases and J by 1 base, and 8 bases separated the two germline ends. Here the CDR3 reads CSVSWGTDTQYF. The CDR3 bases are TGCAGCGTGAGTTGGGGCACAGATACGCAGTATTTT.

The chain has TRBV30 and TRBJ2-5, with D tentatively TRBD2 (6 bases). V lost 4 bases and J lost 2, with 14 bases in between. The CDR3 has 14 amino acids. Germline V gene lookup returns CDR1 GTSNPN and CDR2 SVGIG (reference sequence). This chain's CDR3 is CAWIGRTDQETQYF. The CDR3 region has the DNA TGTGCCTGGATTGGGAGGACTGATCAAGAGACCCAGTACTTC.

V and J are TRBV7-8 and TRBJ2-7, with unresolved D. CDR3 size: 14 residues. Germline V CDR1 and CDR2: SGHVS, FQNEAQ. V dropped 3 bases and J dropped 2 bases, with 11 bases sitting between them. This CDR3 reads CASSFDPTPYEQYF. CDR3 in DNA: TGTGCCAGCAGCTTTGATCCAACCCCCTACGAGCAGTACTTC.

This chain joins TRBV7-9 and TRBJ2-3, with unresolved D. Trimming took 3 bases from V and 0 from J, leaving 10 bases between them. CDR1 is SEHNR, CDR2 FQNEAQ, per germline (reference sequence). The CDR3 consists of 15 residues. The DNA for the CDR3 is TGTGCCAGCAGCTTGGGGTCCACTAGCACAGATACGCAGTATTTT. It is translated as CASSLGSTSTDTQYF.

The chain is built from TRBV19 and TRBJ2-7, with 11 bases identical to TRBD2. The V segment lost 3 bases and the J segment 2 bases; nucleotides outside the gene matches: 3. This CDR3 is built from 15 residues. Germline values: CDR1 LNHDA, CDR2 SQIVND (reference sequence). CDR3 protein: CASSIGTSGTYEQYF. In DNA form, the CDR3 reads TGTGCCAGTAGTATTGGGACTAGCGGTACCTACGAGCAGTACTTC.

CDR3 protein: CASSQDAGQGVQPQHF. CDR3 coding DNA: TGCGCCAGCAGCCAAGATGCGGGACAGGGGGTTCAGCCCCAGCATTTT. This chain connects TRBV4-3 to TRBJ1-5; 11 bases align to TRBD1. The CDR3 consists of 16 residues. CDR1 and CDR2 from the germline V gene are LGHNA and YSLEER. The trim removed 0 bases at V and 6 bases at J, leaving 4 bases unmatched.

The chain uses TRBV4-3 and TRBJ2-7; D gene ambiguous. The CDR3 is made up of 15 amino acids. CDR1 and CDR2 from the germline V gene are LGHNA and YSLEER. V lost 0 bases to trimming and J lost 3 bases, with 12 bases between them. The CDR3 is CASSQEQTQYYEQYF. Here the CDR3 DNA reads TGCGCCAGCAGCCAAGAACAAACTCAATACTACGAGCAGTACTTC.